The rows below give T cell receptor beta chains drawn from one sample of a study of T cells after yellow fever vaccination. From the 5' RACE reads, TCRdb called clonotypes with MiXCR, one entry per CDR3 protein. This table holds about 350,000 distinct CDR3 sequences, around 13% found once. Sequencing used CD4+ T cells sorted from PBMCs, obtained 15 days after the yellow fever booster vaccination. The receptors come from a man younger than 35 who received the YFV17D yellow fever vaccine. CDR3s include the opening cysteine and the closing phenylalanine or tryptophan. The D gene is left open where the match is weak. Rows give clone size only sometimes, using once, few, many, or a class for an expanded clone.

clone_size j_call v_call cdr3_length d_call cdr3_aa cdr3_nt
many TRBJ2-1 TRBV7-2 13 TRBD1 CATRDSPYNEQFF TGTGCCACCCGGGACAGCCCATACAATGAGCAGTTCTTC
few TRBJ2-1 TRBV15 12 . CATSRAGGEQFF TGTGCCACCAGCAGAGCGGGTGGTGAGCAGTTCTTC
. TRBJ2-7 TRBV27 15 . CASSFLIGGSYEQYF TGTGCCAGCAGTTTTTTGATAGGGGGGTCCTACGAGCAGTACTTC
. TRBJ2-6 TRBV18 16 . CASSPPGGGGANVLTF TGTGCCAGCTCACCACCGGGGGGTGGTGGGGCCAACGTCCTGACTTTC
few TRBJ1-5 TRBV10-3 15 . CAISELPGRAQPQHF TGTGCCATCAGTGAGCTCCCGGGGAGGGCGCAGCCCCAGCATTTT
. TRBJ1-1 TRBV30 13 . CAWKGGLNTEAFF TGTGCCTGGAAAGGGGGGCTGAACACTGAAGCTTTCTTT
few TRBJ2-3 TRBV7-2 17 TRBD2 CASSLRTSGGALDTQYF TGTGCCAGCAGCTTGCGGACTAGCGGGGGGGCCTTAGATACGCAGTATTTT
few TRBJ1-3 TRBV18 16 . CASSPDGQGPGNTIYF TGTGCCAGCTCACCAGACGGGCAAGGACCTGGAAACACCATATATTTT
. TRBJ1-2 TRBV29-1 12 TRBD1 CSVRTGSGGYTF TGCAGCGTTCGGACAGGGAGCGGTGGCTACACCTTC
many TRBJ2-3 TRBV20-1 18 . CSASEGDARGTSTDTQYF TGCAGTGCTAGCGAGGGTGACGCCAGGGGAACTAGCACAGATACGCAGTATTTT
. TRBJ1-2 TRBV7-2 14 TRBD1 CASSPAGDSYGYTF TGTGCCAGCAGCCCCGCGGGGGACAGCTATGGCTACACCTTC
. TRBJ2-3 TRBV12-5 16 TRBD2 CASSVRTSGATDTQYF TGTGCTAGTTCAGTTAGGACTAGCGGGGCAACAGATACGCAGTATTTT
. TRBJ1-5 TRBV20-1 16 TRBD1 CSATRGTAYSNQPQHF TGCAGTGCTACGCGAGGGACAGCTTATAGCAATCAGCCCCAGCATTTT
. TRBJ2-7 TRBV9 14 . CASSVTGNSYEQYF TGTGCCAGCAGCGTAACAGGGAATAGCTACGAGCAGTACTTC
. TRBJ2-3 TRBV12-3/TRBV12-4 12 . CASSLIADTQYF TGTGCCAGCAGTTTAATAGCAGATACGCAGTATTTT
many TRBJ1-1 TRBV18 14 . CASSQGTLNTEAFF TGTGCCAGCTCTCAAGGAACCTTGAACACTGAAGCTTTCTTT
few TRBJ2-5 TRBV4-1 17 . CASSQDEEDRLGETQYF TGCGCCAGCAGCCAAGATGAGGAGGACCGCCTGGGGGAGACCCAGTACTTC
many TRBJ2-3 TRBV12-3/TRBV12-4 16 TRBD2 CASSSGLAGSTDTQYF TGTGCCAGCAGTTCGGGACTAGCGGGGTCCACAGATACGCAGTATTTT
few TRBJ2-3 TRBV7-3 16 TRBD2 CASSTLLAGGTDTQYF TGTGCCAGCAGCACCCTCCTGGCGGGGGGCACAGATACGCAGTATTTT
. TRBJ2-3 TRBV12-3/TRBV12-4 16 TRBD1 CASGKITGAPTDTQYF TGTGCCAGCGGGAAAATTACAGGGGCACCCACAGATACGCAGTATTTT
many TRBJ1-4 TRBV7-6 15 . CASSLRPATNEKLFF TGTGCCAGCAGCTTAAGACCGGCAACTAATGAAAAACTGTTTTTT
few TRBJ2-1 TRBV7-6 16 . CASSLEIIDRTNEQFF TGTGCCAGCAGCTTAGAGATCATAGACAGGACCAATGAGCAGTTCTTC
. TRBJ2-5 TRBV10-3 16 . CAISEPGLTYQETQYF TGTGCCATCAGTGAGCCGGGGCTAACGTACCAAGAGACCCAGTACTTC
. TRBJ2-7 TRBV12-3/TRBV12-4 14 . CASRSTGISYEQYF TGTGCCAGCAGATCAACAGGGATCTCCTACGAGCAGTACTTC
. TRBJ2-7 TRBV6-5 15 TRBD1 CASSRRDRGPYEQYF TGTGCCAGCAGTCGAAGGGACAGGGGGCCCTACGAGCAGTACTTC
few TRBJ1-3 TRBV2 18 TRBD1 CASSRNTGGVIPGNTIYF TGTGCCAGCAGTAGAAACACAGGGGGCGTTATTCCTGGAAACACCATATATTTT
. TRBJ1-1 TRBV21-1 14 . CASTGMAPRTEAFF TGTGCCAGCACCGGGATGGCACCGCGGACTGAAGCTTTCTTT
many TRBJ2-3 TRBV6-1 15 TRBD1 CASSTRTGGTDTQYF TGTGCCAGCAGTACTCGGACAGGGGGAACAGATACGCAGTATTTT